The T cell receptor (beta chain) under discussion was sequenced for a study of shared clonotypes between healthy human individuals. The protocol was immunoSEQ multiplex PCR, while the TCRdb copy is restricted to in-frame clones and leaves out a portion. The sample has under 2,000,000 clones, roughly 95% seen once. Terminally differentiated effector memory CD45RA+ cells were excluded by CCR7 positive selection of CD45RO-negative cells. Only Caucasian adults living in Nashville, Tennessee served as donors. Turning to this clone: Its antigen is undetermined.

V lost 2 bases and J lost 4; bases outside the gene matches: 13. CDR1 and CDR2 from the germline V gene are MGHRA and YSYEKL. The CDR3 extends over 18 amino acids. General study results and limits: On the whole, naive subsets had larger estimated richness than memory subsets had. Lower generation probabilities were found for non-shared clonotypes than for those shared by all four donors. Some naive CD4 clonotypes, 4.5% to 5.5%, turned up in common across several donors.

The chain uses TRBV4-1 and TRBJ2-7; 11 nucleotides line up with TRBD2. The sample consisted of naive CD8+ T cells sorted from blood. The origin of this receptor is a man younger than 35 in good health. The CDR3 loop is CASSQTASGGSFVYEQYF. As DNA, the CDR3 is TGCGCCAGCAGCCAAACCGCTAGCGGGGGGTCATTCGTATACGAGCAGTACTTC.